This TCR beta chain was captured in a study of PD-1 blockade in classical Hodgkin lymphoma. All patients relapsed after autologous stem cell transplantation, and brentuximab vedotin exposure varied. Magnetic negative selection of thawed PBMCs yielded the CD8+ T cells. Patients' outcomes at their best amounted to complete response, partial response or progressive disease. Libraries were prepared by immunoSEQ multiplex PCR; TCRdb keeps only in-frame clonotypes and omits some of them. The sample has fewer than 15,000 clones, 70% to 85% seen once. In germline, CDR1 is MGHDK, CDR2 SYGVNS. V dropped 1 base and J dropped 5; count of bases not matched to a gene: 6. The CDR3 runs 15 residues.

The rearrangement uses TRBV25-1 and TRBJ1-1, with 8 nucleotides matching TRBD1. Sequencing used CD8+ T cells from blood, obtained at baseline. The sequence was obtained from a human donor with classical Hodgkin lymphoma. For the CDR3, the DNA is TGTGCCAGCAGTGAATTGACAGGGGCGACGACTGAAGCTTTCTTT. Amino acids: CASSELTGATTEAFF.